This T cell receptor (beta chain) was profiled in a study of blood T cell repertoires in COVID-19. This clone showed up just a few times. As handled by the study authors: Estimated nucleated cell counts came from reference gene primer amplification. TCRdb's table, derived via immunoSEQ multiplex PCR, lists solely in-frame clones and lacks some. V and J calls plus clone size are reproduced from that table; the DNA served to infer D and trimming. The profile shows fewer than 95,000 clones, more than 80% of them singletons. The V end was cut by 5 bases, the J end by 3 bases, with 16 bases between. This CDR3 contains 15 residues. CDR1 is SEHNR and CDR2 is FQNEAQ in the germline V gene (reference sequence).

The sample consisted of peripheral blood. This clonotype was sampled from a man aged 50-59 years with active or convalescent COVID-19. The chain carries TRBV7-9 and TRBJ1-1; TRBD1 might be the D (5 bases). The CDR3 coding sequence is TGTGCCAGCAGCCCAGCAGGGTTGGGCGACACTGAAGCTTTCTTT. Translated, it gives CASSPAGLGDTEAFF.